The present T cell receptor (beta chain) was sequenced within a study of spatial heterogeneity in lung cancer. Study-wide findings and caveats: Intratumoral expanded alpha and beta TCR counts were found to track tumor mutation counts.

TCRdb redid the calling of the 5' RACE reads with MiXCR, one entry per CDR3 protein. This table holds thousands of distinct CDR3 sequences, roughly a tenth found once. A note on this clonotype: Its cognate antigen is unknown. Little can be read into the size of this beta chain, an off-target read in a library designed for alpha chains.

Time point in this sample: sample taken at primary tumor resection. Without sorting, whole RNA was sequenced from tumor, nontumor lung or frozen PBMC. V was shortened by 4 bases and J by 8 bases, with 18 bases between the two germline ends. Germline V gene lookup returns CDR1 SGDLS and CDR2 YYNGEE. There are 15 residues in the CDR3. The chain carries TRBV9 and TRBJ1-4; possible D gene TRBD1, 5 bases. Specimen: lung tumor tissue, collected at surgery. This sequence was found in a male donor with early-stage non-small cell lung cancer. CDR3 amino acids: CASSPRRGESEKLFF. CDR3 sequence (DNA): TGTGCCAGCAGCCCCCGTAGAGGGGAGTCGGAAAAACTGTTTTTT.